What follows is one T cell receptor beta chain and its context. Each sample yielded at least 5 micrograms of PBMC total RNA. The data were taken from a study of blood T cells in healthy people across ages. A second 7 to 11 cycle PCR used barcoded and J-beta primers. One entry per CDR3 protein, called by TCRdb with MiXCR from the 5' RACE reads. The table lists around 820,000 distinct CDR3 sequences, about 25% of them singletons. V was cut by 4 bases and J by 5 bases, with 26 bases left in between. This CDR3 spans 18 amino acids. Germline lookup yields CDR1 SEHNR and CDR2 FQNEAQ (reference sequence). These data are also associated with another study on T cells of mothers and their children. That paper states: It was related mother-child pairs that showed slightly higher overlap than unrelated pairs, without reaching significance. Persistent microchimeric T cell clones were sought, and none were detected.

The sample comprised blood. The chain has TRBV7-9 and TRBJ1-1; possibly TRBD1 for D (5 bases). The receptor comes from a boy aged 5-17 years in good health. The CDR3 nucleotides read TGTGCCAGCAGCTCTCAACAGGCCGGCGGCGAGTTGGTGACTGAAGCTTTCTTT. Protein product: CASSSQQAGGELVTEAFF.